This paragraph reports one TCR beta chain. Its antigen is unknown. No base qualities exist here, and no much larger clone lies one base off it. The immunoSEQ Assay was used to sequence TCRbeta CDR3 regions. After extraction, genomic DNA underwent amplification by bias-controlled multiplex PCR, followed by high-throughput sequencing. For the original study's pipeline: Collapsing and filtering of sequences were performed to quantify the absolute abundance of each unique TCRbeta CDR3 region. Usable DNA was measured by amplifying reference genes present in all nucleated cells, and TCRbeta template counts were normalized to that usable DNA to estimate T cell fraction. Repertoire TCRs were annotated as SARS-CoV-2-specific by exact matching of V gene, CDR3 amino acid sequence and J gene to a known reactive TCR set. The reference SARS-CoV-2 TCR set was obtained from MIRA and was filtered for enrichment in COVID-19-positive ImmuneCODE repertoires, whereby public or cross-reactive TCRs were removed. Using the MIRA antigens, annotated TCRs were further analysed by specific ORF or by position within an ORF. Depth was the summed frequency of annotated unique rearrangements, while breadth was defined as annotated unique rearrangements over total unique productive rearrangements. TCR breadth was compared between groups using two-sided Wilcoxon rank-sum tests. Sourced from immuneACCESS, this table was stored by TCRdb with only in-frame sequences that have V and J called. A share of the clones is absent; for the studies checked, an unresolved V gene accounts for under half, and the remainder has no known explanation. The V and J calls and the clone size are those of that table, but D and trimming were determined from the DNA. The sample yields some 410,000 clones; about nine tenths were counted once. The ten biggest clones cover more than 1.5% of the sample.

This entry comes from a study of Ad26.COV2.S vaccination and SARS-CoV-2 variants (dated by TCRdb to the early 2020s). A note on the overall study: Vaccine-arm donors were drawn from COV1001, a multicentre, randomized, double-blind, placebo-controlled phase I-IIa trial of Ad26.COV2.S in healthy adults. Ad26.COV2.S was administered intramuscularly at a dose of 5x10^10 or 1x10^11 viral particles, either as one shot or as two shots given 56 days apart. Sequencing of the TCRbeta repertoire served to evaluate the specificity and breadth of SARS-CoV-2-reactive T cell receptors following Ad26.COV2.S vaccination. A total of 32 samples were included in the TCR-sequenced set, comprising roughly 19 Ad26.COV2.S vaccine recipients, 5 placebo recipients and 8 SARS-CoV-2 convalescent individuals. Participants in the trial were split at random into five groups of five each, receiving low-dose or high-dose Ad26.COV2.S once or twice, or else placebo on both occasions. Blinding of investigators to trial group allocation was maintained during experiments and outcome assessment. The study at large found these results: The study lacked the statistical power to compare responses across vaccine doses or regimens. Compared with placebo recipients, Ad26.COV2.S recipients showed higher spike-specific TCR breadth (P = 0.0014). The authors noted that the TCR breadth and depth analyses may have underestimated total T cell responses. Vaccine and placebo recipients had similar non-spike TCR breadth, a finding consistent with the vaccine containing only spike. Substantial breadth of spike-specific CD8+ and CD4+ T cell responses was reported after vaccination.

This specimen's treatment or condition label, per the study, means: 15 to 20 received Ad26.COV2.S at low or high dose, single or two shots; 5 received placebo; per-sample allocation not given. Repertoires of vaccine and placebo recipients were sequenced from samples collected on day 63 after the first injection. Cohort 1b enrolled roughly 25 adults aged 18-55 years at a single site in Boston, USA, between 29 July and 7 August 2020. As a vaccine, Ad26.COV2.S was a replication-incompetent adenovirus type 26 vector that expressed a prefusion-stabilized SARS-CoV-2 spike protein derived from the original Wuhan strain. There are 15 amino acids in the CDR3, from cysteine to phenylalanine inclusive. Just the 45-base CDR3 DNA is kept, in frame starting at base 1. The germline V gene yields SGHNT for CDR1 and YENEEA for CDR2. The junction shows trimming of 5 bases on V and 9 bases on J, and the gene matches do not reach 12 bases of it.

This sequence uses TRBV11-3 and TRBJ2-1; the central 8 bases match TRBD2. This sample comprised peripheral blood, obtained in a trial of Ad26.COV2.S vaccine versus placebo. The TCR comes from a person aged 18-65 years who received the Ad26.COV2.S COVID-19 vaccine or a placebo. The DNA sequence reads TGTGCCAGCAGCCGGATCAGCGGGGGCCGGGGTGAGCAGTTCTTC. It specifies CASSRISGGRGEQFF. Full variable domain (CDR3 extended with the reference TRBV11-3 and TRBJ2-1 proteins): EAGVVQSPRYKIIEKKQPVAFWCNPISGHNTLYWYLQNLGQGPELLIRYENEEAVDDSQLPKDRFSAERLKGVDSTLKIQPAELGDSAVYLCASSRISGGRGEQFFGPGTRLTVL.